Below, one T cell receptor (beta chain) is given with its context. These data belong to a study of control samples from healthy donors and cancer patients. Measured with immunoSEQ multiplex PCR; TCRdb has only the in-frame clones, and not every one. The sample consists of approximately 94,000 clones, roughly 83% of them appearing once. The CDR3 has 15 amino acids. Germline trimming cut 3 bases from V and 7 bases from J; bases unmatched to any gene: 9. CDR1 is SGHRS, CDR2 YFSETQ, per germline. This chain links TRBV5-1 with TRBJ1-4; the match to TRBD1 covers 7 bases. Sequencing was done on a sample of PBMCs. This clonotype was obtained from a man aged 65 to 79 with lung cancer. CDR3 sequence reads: CASSSTGRSGEKLFF. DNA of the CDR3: TGCGCCAGCAGCTCGACAGGGCGGTCGGGTGAAAAACTGTTTTTT.